The entry below gives a single T cell receptor beta chain sequence along with its context. This entry belongs to a study of post-analysis software for immune sequencing data. Study-wide background: Relapsing-remitting, secondary progressive and progressive-relapsing courses of multiple sclerosis were included.

Presence of unique molecular identifiers characterized the TCR beta cDNA libraries. The T cell input of roughly 0.85 to 11 million gave approximately 460,000 cDNA molecules. TCRdb processed the PCR reads anew with MiXCR; each CDR3 protein has one entry. This table holds 380,000 or so distinct CDR3 sequences, around a third found once. Sequenced sample: blood. The source is a girl between 10 and 17 years old with multiple sclerosis.

Here the CDR3 reads CASSLTPGSSIPDTQYF. In nucleotides, the CDR3 is TGTGCCAGCAGCCTCACCCCGGGCTCGTCAATCCCAGATACGCAGTATTTT. This chain uses TRBV9 with TRBJ2-3; no clear D gene. The V end was cut by 4 bases, the J end by 4 bases, with 22 bases between. Germline CDR1 reads SGDLS; CDR2 reads YYNGEE. There are 17 residues in the CDR3.